These 11 T cell receptor beta chains were sequenced from one sample in a study of siplizumab effects on memory and regulatory T cells. The protocol was immunoSEQ multiplex PCR, while the TCRdb copy is restricted to in-frame clones and leaves out a portion. The profile covers some 120,000 clones, with around 94% appearing a single time and 1.5% to 2% taken by the ten largest. Sequenced: non-Treg CD4+ T cells sorted from blood. The receptors derive from a human donor in good health.

The CDR3 DNA sequence: TGTGCCAGCAGGACTAGCGGGGCTAGCACAGATACGCAGTATTTT. It yields the protein CASRTSGASTDTQYF. The chain links TRBV27 to TRBJ2-3; 11 positions match TRBD2. Germline V gene lookup returns CDR1 MNHEY and CDR2 SMNVEV (reference sequence). The ends lost 6 bases at V and 0 bases at J; junction bases unmatched: 2. The CDR3 spans 15 residues.

This chain uses TRBV18 with TRBJ2-3; perhaps D is TRBD1 or TRBD2 (5 bases each). Germline lookup yields CDR1 KGHSH and CDR2 LQKENI. The CDR3 has 13 amino acids. With 0 bases removed from V and 7 bases from J, the gap between germline ends came to 8 bases. The CDR3 spells CASSPPGENTQYF. The DNA of the CDR3 is TGTGCCAGCTCACCACCGGGGGAGAATACGCAGTATTTT.

V gene TRBV2 combines with J gene TRBJ1-3, with D possibly being TRBD1 (5 bases). This CDR3 region has 15 residues. V dropped 8 bases and J dropped 0 bases, with 14 bases sitting between them. The germline CDR1 and CDR2 sequences are SNHLY and FYNNEI. The CDR3, as DNA: TGTGCCAGCCACAGGACGGGGAACTCTGGAAACACCATATATTTT. As protein: CASHRTGNSGNTIYF.

The J gene is TRBJ1-4, the V gene TRBV6-5; D is undetermined. This CDR3 has 13 amino acids. In germline, CDR1 is MNHEY, CDR2 SVGAGI. Between the trimmed V and J ends, which lost 8 bases and 0 bases, there was a span of 7 bases. The CDR3: CASARSTNEKLFF. CDR3 in DNA: TGTGCCAGCGCGAGATCAACTAATGAAAAACTGTTTTTT.

The CDR3 DNA reads as TGTGCCAGCAGCCCGGTCGGGGGGGAGCCCCAGCATTTT. Amino acids: CASSPVGGEPQHF. The gene calls are TRBV14 and TRBJ1-5; a weak D match, TRBD1 (5 bases). This CDR3 is built from 13 residues. With 4 bases removed from V and 8 bases from J, the gap between germline ends came to 12 bases. Germline assignment: CDR1 SGHDN and CDR2 FVKESK.

The chain links TRBV4-2 to TRBJ1-2; possibly TRBD1 for D (5 bases). The V gene's germline CDR1 is LGHNA and CDR2 YNFKEQ. CDR3 size: 18 residues. Trimming shortened V by 0 bases and J by 0 bases, and 17 bases separated the two germline ends. The CDR3 sequence: CASSQDQGRTSANYGYTF. The CDR3 DNA is TGTGCCAGCAGCCAAGATCAGGGAAGAACCTCCGCTAACTATGGCTACACCTTC.

The chain recombines TRBV16 with TRBJ1-1, with D perhaps matching TRBD1 (6 bases). V lost 4 bases and J lost 1, with 16 bases in between. Per germline, CDR1 KGHSY and CDR2 FQNENV. The CDR3 sequence is 16 residues long. The CDR3 DNA reads as TGTGCCAGCAGCCTCCTGAGGGGGGCTTGGAACACTGAAGCTTTCTTT. Amino acids: CASSLLRGAWNTEAFF.

This chain uses TRBV18 with TRBJ1-2; 8 bases match TRBD1. Trimming at V came to 5 bases and at J to 4 bases, leaving 3 bases not matched to a gene. CDR1 and CDR2 (germline): KGHSH, LQKENI. The CDR3 totals 13 residues. The CDR3 nucleotides read TGTGCCAGCTCAGAGGACAGGGCCTATGGCTACACCTTC. Translation gives CASSEDRAYGYTF.

This clone was seen just once. The rearrangement uses TRBV7-8 and TRBJ1-5; 7 bases align to TRBD1. V lost 5 bases and J lost 5; bases outside the gene matches: 9. Per germline, CDR1 SGHVS and CDR2 FQNEAQ. The CDR3 is made up of 15 amino acids. Here the CDR3 reads CASSPDRSSYQPQHF. DNA for the CDR3: TGTGCCAGCAGCCCGGACAGGTCCTCTTATCAGCCCCAGCATTTT.

The chain couples TRBV18 to TRBJ1-3, with TRBD1 matching 7 bases. Germline-derived CDR1 and CDR2 are KGHSH and LQKENI. The V gene end was trimmed by 6 bases and the J gene end by 0 bases; junction bases not matched to a gene: 8. CDR3 length: 16 amino acids. CDR3 protein: CASSRPTGVSGNTIYF. The CDR3 nucleotides are TGTGCCAGCTCGCGTCCTACAGGGGTCTCTGGAAACACCATATATTTT.

This sequence joins TRBV21-1 and TRBJ2-2; the DNA was not used to check the table's D call, TRBD2. TRBV21-1 is recorded as a pseudogene. CDR3 size: 18 residues. CDR3 nucleotide sequence: TGTGCCAGCAGCAAACGGGGGTTGCAGCCGGTTTACACCGGGGAGCTGTTTTTT. Residues: CASSKRGLQPVYTGELFF.